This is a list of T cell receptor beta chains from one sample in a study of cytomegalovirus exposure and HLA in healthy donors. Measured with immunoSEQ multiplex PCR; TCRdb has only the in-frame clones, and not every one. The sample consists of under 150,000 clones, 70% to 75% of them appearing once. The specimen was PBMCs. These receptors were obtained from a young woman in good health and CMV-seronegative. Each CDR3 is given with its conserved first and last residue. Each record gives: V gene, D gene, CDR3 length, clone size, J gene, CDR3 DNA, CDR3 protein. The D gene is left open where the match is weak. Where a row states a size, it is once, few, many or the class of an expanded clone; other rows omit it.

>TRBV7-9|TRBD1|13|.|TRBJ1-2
TGTGCCAGCAGCGTGACAGGGGGCCATGGCTACACCTTC
CASSVTGGHGYTF
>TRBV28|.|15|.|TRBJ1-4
TGTGCCAGCAGTCCAGATGCAGGGGTTCATGAAAAACTGTTTTTT
CASSPDAGVHEKLFF
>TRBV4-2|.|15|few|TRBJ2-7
TGTGCCAGCAGCCCTTTGGAGACGTTCAGCTACGAGCAGTACTTC
CASSPLETFSYEQYF
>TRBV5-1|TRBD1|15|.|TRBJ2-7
TGCGCCAGCAGCTTGGCCGTAGGGGGCAGGTACGAGCAGTACTTC
CASSLAVGGRYEQYF
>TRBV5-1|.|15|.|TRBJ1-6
TGCGCCAGCAGCCTGGACAGTCTCTATAATTCACCCCTCCACTTT
CASSLDSLYNSPLHF
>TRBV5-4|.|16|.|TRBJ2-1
TGTGCCAGCAGCTTAGCAGGGACAAGTTCCTACAATGAGCAGTTCTTC
CASSLAGTSSYNEQFF
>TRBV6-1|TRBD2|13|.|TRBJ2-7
TGTGCCAGCAGCAGCGGGAACGCTGGCGAGCAGTACTTC
CASSSGNAGEQYF
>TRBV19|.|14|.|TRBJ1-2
TGTGCCAGTAGTATAGGGGGGCCAGGGAATGGCTACACCTTC
CASSIGGPGNGYTF
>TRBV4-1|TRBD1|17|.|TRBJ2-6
TGCGCCAGCAGCCAGGGACAGGGGGCGACCGGGGCCAACGTCCTGACTTTC
CASSQGQGATGANVLTF
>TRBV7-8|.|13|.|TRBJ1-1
TGTGCCTCCCACAGGAAAATGAACACTGAAGCTTTCTTT
CASHRKMNTEAFF